This T cell receptor (beta chain) came from a study of graft-versus-host responses after intestinal transplantation listed by TCRdb under 2021. Context from the whole study: The transplants that recipients received were multivisceral, liver-intestinal, or isolated intestinal. Anti-thymocyte globulin induction was given to all recipients, followed by maintenance tacrolimus and steroids for 2 to 3 years. Graft-versus-host and host-versus-graft alloreactive T cell clones were tracked in the graft, circulation and bone marrow after intestinal transplantation using bulk TCR-beta CDR3 sequencing. To identify alloreactive clones, pre-transplant mixed lymphocyte reaction products were sequenced and compared with unstimulated pre-transplant donor and recipient T cells. Of the roughly 23 intestinal transplant recipients enrolled in the cohort, one of whom was a retransplant, a few patients without pretransplant specimens were excluded. A peak of at least 4% donor T cells among recipient peripheral blood mononuclear cells was the definition used for donor T cell macrochimerism. Rather than being sequenced by the commercial service, samples from three later patients were sequenced in-house on an Illumina MiSeq and processed with MiXCR.

The germline V gene (reference sequence) sets CDR1 to SEHNR and CDR2 to FQNEAQ. The CDR3 sequence holds 13 residues, the cysteine and phenylalanine included. CDR3 DNA is the only sequence kept; it has 39 bases, read in frame from the first base. Relative to germline, V is 2 bases shorter and J is 0 bases shorter, with 4 bases between their ends. The intended sense of this specimen's time point label: cells obtained before transplantation from donor or recipient. In mixed lymphocyte reactions, roughly 200,000 CFSE-labeled pre-transplant responders were plated with roughly 200,000 irradiated violet-dye-labeled stimulators and cultured for 5 to 6 days. After the mixed lymphocyte reaction, proliferating CD3+CD4+CFSE-low and CD3+CD8+CFSE-low responder cells were FACS-sorted on a BD Influx sorter. Library prep was done by the immunoSEQ multiplex PCR assay. For most patients, genomic DNA was isolated with the Qiagen DNeasy Blood and Tissue Kit and shipped frozen to Adaptive Biotechnologies for TCR sequencing. High-throughput TCR-beta CDR3 sequencing of genomic DNA from most patients was performed by Adaptive Biotechnologies. The authors' pipeline ran thus. TCR sequencing data for more than 15 patients were retrieved from Adaptive's ImmunoSEQ software; a few other patients were processed with MiXCR and VDJtools. To correct CD4 versus CD8 sorting errors, sequences present in both subsets at a frequency ratio below 5:1 were removed. Because the origin of CDR3 nucleotide sequences shared between donor and recipient could not be assigned, those sequences were removed. Alloreactive clones required at least 2-fold expansion over unstimulated cells and minimum CFSE-low frequency of 0.002% (template counts) or 0.001% (read counts). Mappable clones were those detected in sequenced pre-transplant spleen, lymph node, or MLR CFSE-low populations of the donor or recipient. Cumulative frequency of alloreactive clones was calculated as a percentage of all sequences weighted by copy number. TCRdb obtained this table from immuneACCESS and retained in-frame rearrangements with V and J assigned. These tables miss some clones; where compared with another copy, unresolved V genes account for less than half of the shortfall, and the remainder is unexplained. V and J calls and clone size come straight from that table; D and trimming were deduced from the DNA. The sample has 15,000 to 20,000 clones on record, around 40% of them singletons. The biggest ten clones account for roughly 2% of the sample.

The full study reports these points: Early after transplant, peak levels of circulating GvH clones were found to be associated with declines in HvG clones. Patients with donor T cell macrochimerism had high GvH to HvG T cell clonal ratios in their allografts. GvH clones were found in recipient bone marrow, and some of the GvH clones appeared earlier in ileal mucosa or blood, which is consistent with an intestinal mucosal origin. The conclusions were limited by the relatively low number and heterogeneity of the intestinal transplant patients.

As concerns this clone: One base away there is no much larger clone; base qualities are not given.

The chain is made from TRBV7-9 and TRBJ1-1; no confident D gene assignment can be made. The TCR originated in a human patient who was an organ donor for intestinal transplantation. The sample was alloreactive CD4+ T cells from a mixed lymphocyte reaction culture, taken before transplantation. The cell subset or site tag for this specimen amounts to: CFSE-low proliferating T cells sorted from approximately 6-day pre-transplant mixed lymphocyte reaction (GvH or HvG direction). CDR3 region: CASSLIVNTEAFF. The nucleotides read TGTGCCAGCAGCTTAATTGTGAACACTGAAGCTTTCTTT.